The next 30 T cell receptor beta chains were all read from a single sample in a study of blood T cell repertoires in COVID-19. Generated by immunoSEQ multiplex PCR, the TCRdb table keeps only in-frame clones and is missing some. The table lists tens of thousands of clones, 65% to 80% of them singletons. The sample consisted of peripheral blood. The receptors derive from a human donor in a cohort sampled during active COVID-19.

The V call is TRBV24-1, the J call TRBJ2-3, with TRBD1 identical over 9 bases. V trimming: 9 bases; J trimming: 4 bases; junction bases outside the gene matches: 4. CDR3 length: 13 residues. Germline assignment: CDR1 KGHDR and CDR2 SFDVKD. This chain's CDR3 is CATRGQGADTQYF. The DNA for the CDR3 is TGTGCCACCCGGGGACAGGGCGCAGATACGCAGTATTTT.

This rearrangement joins TRBV6-5 to TRBJ1-3; D not resolved. Germline CDR1 and CDR2: MNHEY and SVGAGI. V was clipped by 6 bases and J by 0 bases, with 9 bases between them. CDR3 size: 14 residues. The CDR3 nucleotides read TGTGCCAGCAGACTGGAGGCCTCTGGAAACACCATATATTTT. This gives the protein CASRLEASGNTIYF.

The CDR3 loop reads CARSPPTSGSSHQGTPAYNEQFF. The CDR3 DNA reads TGTGCCAGAAGCCCCCCGACTAGCGGGAGCAGCCACCAGGGGACTCCGGCCTACAATGAGCAGTTCTTC. This rearrangement joins TRBV5-3 to TRBJ2-1; 12 nucleotides match TRBD2. TRBV5-3 is classed as an ORF, of uncertain function. Unmatched junction bases numbered 25, after V lost 4 bases and J lost 2 bases. The length of the CDR3 is 23 residues.

The chain has TRBV30 and TRBJ2-7; D remains unclear. This CDR3 contains 14 residues. The V end lost 2 bases, the J end lost 4 bases, and 15 bases lay between the germline ends. CDR1 GTSNPN and CDR2 SVGIG come from the germline V gene (reference sequence). The CDR3 loop is CAWSPESDRYEQYF. CDR3 nucleotide sequence: TGTGCCTGGAGTCCGGAGTCAGATCGTTACGAGCAGTACTTC.

The rearrangement uses TRBV25-1 and TRBJ2-7; 10 nucleotides line up with TRBD1. Germline loops: CDR1 MGHDK, CDR2 SYGVNS. J lost 6 bases, V lost 1 base, and 6 bases had no gene match. The CDR3 has 15 amino acids. The CDR3 sequence: CASSEFRQGASEQYF. The CDR3 nucleotides read TGTGCCAGCAGTGAATTTAGACAGGGGGCCAGCGAGCAGTACTTC.

This clone has only a few counts. The chain links TRBV28 to TRBJ2-1; 7 nucleotides line up with TRBD2. Losses at the gene ends were 4 bases for V and 7 bases for J; bases not matched to a gene: 7. The CDR3 is 14 residues long. CDR1 and CDR2 (germline): MDHEN, SYDVKM. Here the CDR3 reads CASSSLAVRNEQFF. As DNA, the CDR3 is TGTGCCAGCAGTTCTCTAGCGGTTAGGAATGAGCAGTTCTTC.

The rearrangement links TRBV20-1 to TRBJ2-1; TRBD2 is a possible D gene (5 bases). The CDR3 is 11 residues long. The germline gives CDR1 DFQATT, CDR2 SNEGSKA (reference sequence). CDR3 nucleotide sequence: TGCAGATCGGGGAGAGGCAATGAGCAGTTCTTC. Encoded protein: CRSGRGNEQFF.

This clone came up once. The V call is TRBV5-1, the J call TRBJ1-1; TRBD1 might be the D (6 bases). The CDR3 totals 15 residues. V was trimmed by 1 base and J by 2 bases, leaving 12 bases between them. Germline V gives CDR1 SGHRS, CDR2 YFSETQ. CDR3 nucleotide sequence: TGCGCCAGCAGCTTGTTAGGGGGGGCCAACACTGAAGCTTTCTTT. This translates into CASSLLGGANTEAFF.

This clone was seen once. The chain carries TRBV4-1 and TRBJ1-2; TRBD1 might be the D (6 bases). This CDR3 comprises 18 residues. V was trimmed by 1 base and J by 4 bases, leaving 22 bases between them. From germline, CDR1 is MGHRA and CDR2 YSYEKL. This CDR3 reads CASSQAQPHREWIYGYTF. The CDR3 DNA sequence: TGCGCCAGCAGCCAAGCCCAGCCTCACAGGGAATGGATCTATGGCTACACCTTC.

The chain combines TRBV12-3 or TRBV12-4 with TRBJ1-3; D unresolved. V was pared by 3 bases and J by 5 bases, with 2 bases between. The CDR3 extends over 11 amino acids. In DNA form, the CDR3 reads TGTGCCAGCAGTTTCAGAAACACCATATATTTT. Protein product: CASSFRNTIYF.

This clone showed up just a few times. The rearrangement links TRBV7-2 to TRBJ1-2; 8 bases are shared with TRBD1. The germline CDR1 and CDR2 sequences are SGHTA and FQGNSA. V dropped 5 bases and J dropped 5; count of bases not matched to a gene: 7. The CDR3 has 14 amino acids. The CDR3 DNA reads as TGTGCCAGCAGCCGGACAGGGACTATGTATGGCTACACCTTC. It encodes CASSRTGTMYGYTF.

The table lists this clone with a count of one. The V and J genes are TRBV4-1 and TRBJ2-1; 9 bases are a match to TRBD2. The CDR3 is 16 amino acids. Per the germline V gene, CDR1 is MGHRA and CDR2 is YSYEKL. Unmatched junction bases numbered 8, after V lost 1 base and J lost 7 bases. The CDR3 region is CASSQVVTSGRNEQFF. CDR3 DNA: TGCGCCAGCAGCCAAGTGGTAACTAGCGGGCGTAATGAGCAGTTCTTC.

The CDR3 here is CASSQDSGEDYGYTF. Written as DNA, the CDR3 is TGCGCCAGCAGCCAAGATTCCGGGGAGGACTATGGCTACACCTTC. The rearrangement uses TRBV4-1 and TRBJ1-2; D not resolved. The CDR3 is 15 amino acids. V lost 0 bases and J 3 bases, leaving 11 bases between the germline ends. The germline V gene encodes CDR1 MGHRA and CDR2 YSYEKL.

The chain uses TRBV7-2 and TRBJ2-3, with D unresolved. The CDR3 is made up of 16 amino acids. Germline V CDR1 and CDR2: SGHTA, FQGNSA. Trimming stripped 1 base from V and 1 base from J, with 12 bases between. The CDR3 DNA is TGTGCCAGCAGCTTAGGGATGCTGGGCGGCACAGATACGCAGTATTTT. Its translation: CASSLGMLGGTDTQYF. The full variable domain, rest sourced from reference TRBV7-2 and TRBJ2-3, is GAGVSQSPSNKVTEKGKDVELRCDPISGHTALYWYRQSLGQGLEFLIYFQGNSAPDKSGLPSDRFSAERTGGSVSTLTIQRTQQEDSAVYLCASSLGMLGGTDTQYFGPGTRLTVL.

In regard to this clone: A read error may produce the germline difference seen at one junction end. The V and J genes are TRBV5-8 and TRBJ2-1, with unresolved D. This CDR3 is 12 amino acids long. CDR1 and CDR2 from the germline V gene are SGHTS and YDEGEE. The CDR3, as DNA: TGTGCCAGCAGCCTTTCGGGTGGTGACGGTATCTTC. It translates to CASSLSGGDGIF.

The V and J genes are TRBV5-1 and TRBJ2-7, with D possibly being TRBD2 (7 bases). Germline lookup yields CDR1 SGHRS and CDR2 YFSETQ. The CDR3 length is 15 residues. V lost 4 bases and J 5 bases, leaving 19 bases between the germline ends. The CDR3 DNA follows: TGCGCCAGCAGCCCGCCCAACGGAGGGGGGGACGAGCAGTACTTC. Its translation is CASSPPNGGGDEQYF.

This chain joins TRBV11-2 and TRBJ2-3, with 9 nucleotides matching TRBD2. The CDR3 contains 18 residues. Trimming at V came to 1 base and at J to 9 bases, leaving 17 bases not matched to a gene. Germline V gene sequence: CDR1 SGHAT, CDR2 FQNNGV. DNA of the CDR3: TGTGCCAGCAGCTTAGTTGCGGGAGGGCCAGAATTTAGCGGAACGCAGTATTTT. This translates into CASSLVAGGPEFSGTQYF.

This clone turned up a few times. The DNA for the CDR3 is TGTGCCAGTAGCCCTCTGGACTATCAGCCCCAGCATTTT. As protein: CASSPLDYQPQHF. The chain links TRBV19 to TRBJ1-5; D remains ambiguous. Germline V CDR1 and CDR2: LNHDA, SQIVND (reference sequence). This CDR3 is built from 13 residues. V gave up 6 bases and J gave up 5 bases, with 11 bases separating them.

The chain is built from TRBV7-6 and TRBJ1-5; 7 nucleotides line up with TRBD1. The trim removed 4 bases at V and 6 bases at J, leaving 3 bases unmatched. Germline assignment: CDR1 SGHVS and CDR2 FNYEAQ. The CDR3 totals 13 residues. In nucleotides, the CDR3 is TGTGCCAGCAGCTCGGGACAGAGTCAGCCCCAGCATTTT. It is translated as CASSSGQSQPQHF.

The chain has TRBV3-1 (or the pseudogene TRBV3-2) and TRBJ1-1, with D unresolved. Trimming cost V 0 bases and J 5 bases, with 10 bases left between them. CDR1 is LGHDT and CDR2 is YNNKEL in the germline V gene (reference sequence). The CDR3 contains 14 residues. The CDR3, as DNA: TGTGCCAGCAGCCAAGATATACGGGGTACTGAAGCTTTCTTT. This codes for CASSQDIRGTEAFF.

This sequence joins TRBV30 and TRBJ1-2, with D possibly TRBD1 on 5 matching bases. CDR3 length equals 13 residues. Germline CDR1 is GTSNPN and CDR2 is SVGIG (reference sequence). The V end lost 3 bases, the J end lost 4 bases, and 12 bases lay between the germline ends. The CDR3 protein is CAWRVTDSYGYTF. The CDR3, as DNA: TGTGCCTGGAGGGTGACAGACAGCTATGGCTACACCTTC.

For the CDR3, the DNA is TGCGCCAGCAGCACGACCGGACAGGGAAACACTGAAGCTTTCTTT. It yields the protein CASSTTGQGNTEAFF. This rearrangement joins TRBV5-1 to TRBJ1-1; 8 nucleotides align to TRBD1. The J segment lost 2 bases and the V segment lost 4 bases, leaving 7 bases of the junction unmatched. The length of the CDR3 is 15 residues. Germline V gives CDR1 SGHRS, CDR2 YFSETQ.

The chain carries TRBV19 and TRBJ1-1, with no clear D. The germline V and J ends were trimmed by 2 bases and 4 bases, with 17 bases remaining between them. The CDR3 loop spans 16 amino acids. Germline V gives CDR1 LNHDA, CDR2 SQIVND (reference sequence). The DNA for the CDR3 is TGTGCCAGTAGTATAAAGAGGGTTGGATGGGGCACTGAAGCTTTCTTT. It encodes CASSIKRVGWGTEAFF.

The J gene is TRBJ2-3, the V gene TRBV3-1 (or the pseudogene TRBV3-2), with 12 nucleotides matching TRBD2. This CDR3 is built from 16 residues. V gave up 4 bases and J gave up 5 bases; unmatched junction bases: 7. CDR1 is LGHDT and CDR2 is YNNKEL in the germline V gene (reference sequence). The CDR3 sequence is CASSRGTSGFGDTQYF. CDR3 in DNA: TGTGCCAGCAGCCGCGGGACTAGCGGGTTTGGAGATACGCAGTATTTT.

V and J are TRBV27 and TRBJ2-1, with D possibly TRBD2 on 6 matching bases. This CDR3 is built from 15 residues. V lost 2 bases and J 6 bases, leaving 14 bases between the germline ends. The germline V gene encodes CDR1 MNHEY and CDR2 SMNVEV (reference sequence). In nucleotides, the CDR3 is TGTGCCAGCAGTTTACGGGTAGCGGAGGTCAATGAGCAGTTCTTC. Residues: CASSLRVAEVNEQFF.

The chain couples TRBV9 to TRBJ2-1, with a possible D match to TRBD1 (6 bases). Trimming took off 0 bases at V and 5 bases at J, with 12 bases between the two ends. In germline, CDR1 is SGDLS, CDR2 YYNGEE. The CDR3 loop spans 15 amino acids. CDR3 in DNA: TGTGCCAGCAGCGTAGACGGACAGTCGGACAATGAGCAGTTCTTC. It encodes CASSVDGQSDNEQFF.

The chain recombines TRBV7-6 with TRBJ1-5, with 8 bases lining up with TRBD1. The CDR3 is 16 amino acids. The J segment lost 2 bases and the V segment lost 2 bases, leaving 5 bases of the junction unmatched. Germline CDR1 SGHVS, CDR2 FNYEAQ. CDR3 DNA sequence: TGTGCCAGCAGCTTAACCCAGGGGGCCGGCAATCAGCCCCAGCATTTT. It translates to CASSLTQGAGNQPQHF.

A single count supports this clone. The CDR3 is CASSFRGTSGTKETQYF. The CDR3 DNA reads as TGTGCCAGCAGCTTCCGCGGGACTAGCGGGACAAAAGAGACCCAGTACTTC. The chain employs TRBV11-3 and TRBJ2-5, with TRBD2 matching over 13 bases. The CDR3 is 17 residues long. The V gene's germline CDR1 is SGHNT and CDR2 YENEEA. The V gene end was trimmed by 3 bases and the J gene end by 3 bases; junction bases not matched to a gene: 7.

This sequence joins TRBV15 and TRBJ1-3; 8 nucleotides match TRBD1. Trimming cost V 6 bases and J 4 bases; bases outside gene matches: 5. The CDR3 length is 14 residues. CDR1 and CDR2 from the germline V gene are LNHNV and YYDKDF (reference sequence). The CDR3 here is CATSQGAVGNTIYF. The CDR3 coding sequence is TGTGCCACCAGTCAGGGGGCGGTAGGAAACACCATATATTTT. Variable domain in full (rest from reference TRBV15 and TRBJ1-3): DAMVIQNPRYQVTQFGKPVTLSCSQTLNHNVMYWYQQKSSQAPKLLFHYYDKDFNNEADTPDNFQSRRPNTSFCFLDIRSPGLGDTAMYLCATSQGAVGNTIYFGEGSWLTVV.

In nucleotides, the CDR3 is TGTGCCAGCAGCCAAGAACAGGGCGCTTCACCCCTCCACTTT. Protein: CASSQEQGASPLHF. The rearrangement links TRBV3-1 (or the pseudogene TRBV3-2) to TRBJ1-6, with D maybe TRBD1 (6 bases). Germline V lookup: CDR1 LGHDT, CDR2 YNNKEL (reference sequence). CDR3 length: 14 residues. V was clipped by 0 bases and J by 9 bases, with 9 bases between them.